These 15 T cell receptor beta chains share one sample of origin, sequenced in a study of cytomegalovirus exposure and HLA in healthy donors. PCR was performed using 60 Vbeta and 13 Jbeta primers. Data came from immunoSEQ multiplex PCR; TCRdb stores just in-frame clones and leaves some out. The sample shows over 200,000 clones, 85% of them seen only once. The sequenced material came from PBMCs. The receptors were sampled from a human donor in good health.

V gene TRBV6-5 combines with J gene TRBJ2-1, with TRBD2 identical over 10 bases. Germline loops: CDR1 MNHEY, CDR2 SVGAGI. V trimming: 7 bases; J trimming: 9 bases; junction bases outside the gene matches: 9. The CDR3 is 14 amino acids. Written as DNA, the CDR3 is TGTGCCAGCACCGAAGCGGGAGGGCCCGGTGAGCAGTTCTTC. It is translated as CASTEAGGPGEQFF.

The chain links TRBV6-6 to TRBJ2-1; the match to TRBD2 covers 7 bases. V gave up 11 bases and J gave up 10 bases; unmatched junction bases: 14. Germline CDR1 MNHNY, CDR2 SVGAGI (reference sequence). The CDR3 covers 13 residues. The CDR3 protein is CASLDGGRGEQFF. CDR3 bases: TGTGCCTCTTTAGATGGCGGGAGAGGAGAGCAGTTCTTC.

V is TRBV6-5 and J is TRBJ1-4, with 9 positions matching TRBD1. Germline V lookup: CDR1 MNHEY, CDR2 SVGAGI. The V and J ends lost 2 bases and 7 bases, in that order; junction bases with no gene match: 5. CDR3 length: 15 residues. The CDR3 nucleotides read TGTGCCAGCAGTTACGGGACAGGGAGGGGTGAAAAACTGTTTTTT. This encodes CASSYGTGRGEKLFF.

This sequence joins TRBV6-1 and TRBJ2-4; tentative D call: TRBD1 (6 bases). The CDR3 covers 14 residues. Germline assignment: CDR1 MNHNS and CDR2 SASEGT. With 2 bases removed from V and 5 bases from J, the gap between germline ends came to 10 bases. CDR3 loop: CASSEIGQQNIQYF. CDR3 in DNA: TGTGCCAGCAGTGAAATCGGACAGCAAAACATTCAGTACTTC.

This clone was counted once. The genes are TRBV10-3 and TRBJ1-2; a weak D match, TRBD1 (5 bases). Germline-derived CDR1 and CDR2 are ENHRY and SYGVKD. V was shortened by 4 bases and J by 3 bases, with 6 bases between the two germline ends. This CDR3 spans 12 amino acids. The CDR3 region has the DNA TGTGCCATCAGTGCCAGGGACTATGGCTACACCTTC. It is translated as CAISARDYGYTF.

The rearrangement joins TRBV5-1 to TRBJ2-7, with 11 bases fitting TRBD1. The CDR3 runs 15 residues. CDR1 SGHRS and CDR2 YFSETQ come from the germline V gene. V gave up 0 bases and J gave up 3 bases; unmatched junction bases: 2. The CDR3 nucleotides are TGCGCCAGCAGCTTGGCCGGGACAGGGGGCTACGAGCAGTACTTC. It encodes CASSLAGTGGYEQYF.

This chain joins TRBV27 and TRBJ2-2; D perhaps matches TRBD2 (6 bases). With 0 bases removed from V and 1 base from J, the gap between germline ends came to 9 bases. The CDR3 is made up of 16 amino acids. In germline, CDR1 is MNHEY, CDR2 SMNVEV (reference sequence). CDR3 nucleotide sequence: TGTGCCAGCAGTTTATCGGGGGGAGGGAACACCGGGGAGCTGTTTTTT. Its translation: CASSLSGGGNTGELFF.

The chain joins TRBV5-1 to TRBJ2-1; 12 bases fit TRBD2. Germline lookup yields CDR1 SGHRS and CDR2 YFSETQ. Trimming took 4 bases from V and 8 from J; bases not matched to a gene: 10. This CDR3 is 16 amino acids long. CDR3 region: CASSEGLAGMIDEQFF. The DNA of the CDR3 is TGCGCCAGCAGCGAAGGACTAGCGGGAATGATCGATGAGCAGTTCTTC.

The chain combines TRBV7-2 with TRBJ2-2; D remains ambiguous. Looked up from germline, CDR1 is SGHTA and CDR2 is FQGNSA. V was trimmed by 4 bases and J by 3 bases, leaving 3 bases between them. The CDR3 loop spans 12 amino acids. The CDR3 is CASSSDTGELFF. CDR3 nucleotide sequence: TGTGCCAGCAGCTCCGACACCGGGGAGCTGTTTTTT.

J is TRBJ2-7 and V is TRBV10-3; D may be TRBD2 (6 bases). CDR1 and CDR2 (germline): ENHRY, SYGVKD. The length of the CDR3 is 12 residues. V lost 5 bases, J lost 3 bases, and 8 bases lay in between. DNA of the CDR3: TGTGCCATCAGTACCGGGAGCTACGAGCAGTACTTC. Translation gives CAISTGSYEQYF.

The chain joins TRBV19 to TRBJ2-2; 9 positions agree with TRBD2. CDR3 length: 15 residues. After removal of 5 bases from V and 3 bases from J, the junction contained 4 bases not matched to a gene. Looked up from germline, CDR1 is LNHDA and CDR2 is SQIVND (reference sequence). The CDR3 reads CASSPRTSDTGELFF. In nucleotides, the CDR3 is TGTGCCAGTAGTCCCCGGACTAGCGACACCGGGGAGCTGTTTTTT.

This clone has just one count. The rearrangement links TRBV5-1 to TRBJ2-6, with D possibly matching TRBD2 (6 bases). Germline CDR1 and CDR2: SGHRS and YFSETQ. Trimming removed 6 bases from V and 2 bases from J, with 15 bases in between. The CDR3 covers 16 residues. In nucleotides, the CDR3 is TGCGCCAGCACCGTTGCCGGGAGCGCTGGGGCCAACGTCCTGACTTTC. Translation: CASTVAGSAGANVLTF.

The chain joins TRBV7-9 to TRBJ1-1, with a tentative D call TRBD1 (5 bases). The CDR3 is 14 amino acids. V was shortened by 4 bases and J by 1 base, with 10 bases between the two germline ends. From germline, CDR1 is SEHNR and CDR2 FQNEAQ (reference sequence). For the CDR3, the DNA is TGTGCCAGCAGCTCACAGGACACGAACACTGAAGCTTTCTTT. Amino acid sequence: CASSSQDTNTEAFF.

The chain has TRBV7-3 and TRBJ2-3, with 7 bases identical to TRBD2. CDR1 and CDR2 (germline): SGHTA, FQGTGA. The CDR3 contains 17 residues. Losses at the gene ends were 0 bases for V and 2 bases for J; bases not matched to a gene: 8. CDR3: CASSLTGGGPYTDTQYF. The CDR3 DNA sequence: TGTGCCAGCAGCTTAACGGGGGGGGGACCATACACAGATACGCAGTATTTT.

CDR3 in amino acids: CASSLGRGYDYGYTF. The CDR3 DNA reads as TGTGCCAGCAGCTTGGGCAGGGGTTACGACTATGGCTACACCTTC. The rearrangement links TRBV7-8 to TRBJ1-2; D is possibly TRBD1 (6 bases). The CDR3 totals 15 residues. Germline V gene sequence: CDR1 SGHVS, CDR2 FQNEAQ. With 3 bases removed from V and 3 bases from J, the gap between germline ends came to 14 bases.